This T cell receptor beta chain emerged from a study of control samples from healthy donors and cancer patients. The V gene's germline CDR1 is LNHDA and CDR2 SQIVND (reference sequence). CDR3 length: 14 amino acids. Trimming left V 5 bases short and J 10 bases short, with 20 bases between. Measured with immunoSEQ multiplex PCR; TCRdb has only the in-frame clones, and not every one. The repertoire holds tens of thousands of clones, 90% to 95% seen once, with 4.8% in the top ten. Sequenced input: blood. This sequence joins TRBV19 and TRBJ1-2, with D maybe TRBD1 (6 bases). The source of this sequence is a woman aged 18-35 years in good health. The CDR3, as DNA: TGTGCCAGTAGTCGCGCGGGGGCCTGGGGGGACTACACCTTC. This gives the protein CASSRAGAWGDYTF.